Shown below are 7 T cell receptor beta chains from a single sample sequenced in a study of Graves' ophthalmopathy and Graves' hyperthyroidism. Amplified TCR beta CDR3 regions were obtained using RNA transcripts as template. In the first round, RT-PCR was carried out with HTBI primers, and a multiplex PCR formed the second round. Each CDR3 protein is one row after TCRdb ran MiXCR on the multiplex PCR reads. The repertoire consists of some 750,000 distinct CDR3 sequences, with approximately 40% occurring once and the leading ten covering 44%. Material for sequencing was peripheral blood. All receptors derive from an adult man with Graves' ophthalmopathy.

The chain carries TRBV25-1 and TRBJ2-7, with 10 nucleotides matching TRBD1. Germline CDR1 and CDR2: MGHDK and SYGVNS. V was pared by 5 bases and J by 6 bases, with 16 bases of the junction left unmatched. The CDR3 is made up of 17 amino acids. DNA of the CDR3: TGTGCCAGCAGTTTACCCTCCGAGGGACAGGGGTTAAGCGAGCAGTACTTC. This sequence encodes CASSLPSEGQGLSEQYF.

This clonotype came up many times. V gene TRBV24-1 combines with J gene TRBJ2-2; the D gene could be TRBD1 or TRBD2 (5 bases each). Germline V lookup: CDR1 KGHDR, CDR2 SFDVKD. Between the trimmed V and J ends, which lost 1 base and 0 bases, there was a span of 11 bases. There are 17 residues in the CDR3. In DNA, the CDR3 is TGTGCCACCAGTGATTTTCCCGGGACCTCGAACACCGGGGAGCTGTTTTTT. Amino acids: CATSDFPGTSNTGELFF.

Remarks on this clonotype: A much larger clone is a single base away; this may be a read error. DNA for the CDR3: TGCAGTGCTAGCCCACAGGGGGCAGAAGAGACCCAGTACTTC. It is translated as CSASPQGAEETQYF. The rearrangement joins TRBV20-1 to TRBJ2-5, with 9 bases lining up with TRBD1. The J segment lost 3 bases and the V segment lost 3 bases, leaving 5 bases of the junction unmatched. Germline CDR1 reads DFQATT; CDR2 reads SNEGSKA (reference sequence). The CDR3 totals 14 residues.

This clonotype has only a few counts. The chain links TRBV25-1 to TRBJ1-2; D ambiguous. Germline V gene data show CDR1 as MGHDK and CDR2 as SYGVNS. This CDR3 is built from 13 residues. With 11 bases removed from V and 4 bases from J, the gap between germline ends came to 17 bases. CDR3 protein: CAWLSRTSYGYTF. The CDR3 DNA follows: TGTGCCTGGCTGTCTCGGACTTCCTATGGCTACACCTTC.

This clonotype was counted between two and nine times. The chain has TRBV7-2 and TRBJ1-5; D perhaps matches TRBD1 (6 bases). This CDR3 has 16 residues. V gave up 4 bases and J gave up 3 bases, with 16 bases separating them. Germline V gene lookup returns CDR1 SGHTA and CDR2 FQGNSA. The CDR3 DNA follows: TGTGCCAGCAGCTCATTAGGGGGGTTGACCAATCAGCCCCAGCATTTT. Residues: CASSSLGGLTNQPQHF.

The V gene is TRBV5-1, the J gene TRBJ2-2, with D perhaps matching TRBD2 (6 bases). Germline CDR1 is SGHRS and CDR2 is YFSETQ. Trimming stripped 3 bases from V and 7 bases from J, with 7 bases between. This CDR3 is 12 amino acids long. CDR3 residues: CASSWDFGELFF. CDR3 nucleotides: TGCGCCAGCAGCTGGGACTTCGGGGAGCTGTTTTTT. Combining the CDR3 with reference TRBV5-1 and TRBJ2-2 gives the whole variable domain KAGVTQTPRYLIKTRGQQVTLSCSPISGHRSVSWYQQTPGQGLQFLFEYFSETQRNKGNFPGRFSGRQFSNSRSEMNVSTLELGDSALYLCASSWDFGELFFGEGSRLTVL.

The gene calls are TRBV20-1 and TRBJ1-1; D unclear. Germline CDR1 DFQATT, CDR2 SNEGSKA (reference sequence). The CDR3 contains 11 residues. The V gene lost 3 bases and the J gene lost 5 bases, with 7 bases spanning the gap. CDR3 sequence (DNA): TGCAGTGCTAGGGCCGGGACTGAAGCTTTCTTT. Its translation: CSARAGTEAFF.